These 16 T cell receptor beta chains were all obtained from the same sample, sequenced in a study of T cell changes during pregnancy in multiple sclerosis (dated by TCRdb to between 2018 and 2021). Library prep was done by the immunoSEQ multiplex PCR assay. As stored in TCRdb, this immuneACCESS dataset retains in-frame rearrangements with V and J assigned. A fraction of the clones does not appear; measured against another copy, unresolved V genes explain less than half of the discrepancy, and the remainder lacks a known reason. This sample is represented by about 70,000 clones; roughly 94% of them were singletons. Of the sample, approximately 0.63% is held by the ten largest clones. Source: peripheral blood, taken in the third trimester of pregnancy. These receptor sequences come from a female donor with multiple sclerosis, enrolled in a pregnancy study.

The chain recombines TRBV13 with TRBJ2-5; 9 positions match TRBD1. Trimming took 5 bases from V and 3 from J; bases not matched to a gene: 10. The CDR3 totals 16 residues. Germline CDR1 is PRHDT and CDR2 is FYEKMQ (reference sequence). The DNA of the CDR3 is TGTGCCAGCAGCCTAGCCCTCGGACAGGGGAAAGAGACCCAGTACTTC. Translated: CASSLALGQGKETQYF.

CDR3 protein: CASSELLGVSEQFF. In DNA form, the CDR3 reads TGTGCCAGCAGCGAACTGCTCGGGGTTTCTGAGCAGTTCTTC. This sequence joins TRBV7-2 and TRBJ2-1; the D gene is possibly TRBD2 (5 bases). Germline-derived CDR1 and CDR2 are SGHTA and FQGNSA. V lost 5 bases and J 9 bases, leaving 17 bases between the germline ends. The CDR3 sequence is 14 residues long.

The rearrangement joins TRBV9 to TRBJ1-3, with a possible D match to TRBD1 (5 bases). Trimming took off 0 bases at V and 4 bases at J, with 17 bases between the two ends. Germline-derived CDR1 and CDR2 are SGDLS and YYNGEE. This CDR3 contains 17 residues. The CDR3 coding sequence is TGTGCCAGCAGCGTAGCCCCAGGGCAGGGCGTGGGAAACACCATATATTTT. It translates to CASSVAPGQGVGNTIYF.

The rearrangement links TRBV28 to TRBJ2-7; D perhaps matches TRBD1 (5 bases). CDR3 length: 14 amino acids. Between the trimmed V and J ends, which lost 2 bases and 9 bases, there was a span of 17 bases. Germline CDR1 MDHEN, CDR2 SYDVKM. The CDR3 DNA reads TGTGCCAGCAGTTTAAACAGGTTTGGGTGGGCGCAGTACTTC. Translation: CASSLNRFGWAQYF.

The V call is TRBV5-6, the J call TRBJ1-4, with TRBD1 identical over 9 bases. Looked up from germline, CDR1 is SGHDT and CDR2 is YYEEEE. This CDR3 comprises 13 residues. The V segment lost 0 bases and the J segment 10 bases; nucleotides outside the gene matches: 1. DNA for the CDR3: TGTGCCAGCAGCTTGGAGACAGGGGGAAAACTGTTTTTT. The encoded protein is CASSLETGGKLFF.

The chain combines TRBV11-2 with TRBJ1-1; D unclear. The V gene's germline CDR1 is SGHAT and CDR2 FQNNGV. The CDR3 extends over 14 amino acids. V shed 3 bases and J shed 1 base, with 9 bases lying between them. DNA for the CDR3: TGTGCCAGCAGCTTTAGCCGCCCGAACACTGAAGCTTTCTTT. Translation gives CASSFSRPNTEAFF.

This chain joins TRBV10-3 and TRBJ1-2; 11 bases map to TRBD1. This CDR3 has 13 residues. The germline V gene has CDR1 ENHRY and CDR2 SYGVKD. The CDR3 here is CGVTRTGGDGYTF. CDR3 in DNA: TGTGGCGTCACCCGGACAGGGGGCGATGGCTACACCTTC.

A single count supports this clone. The chain is built from TRBV11-2 and TRBJ1-4; 8 bases fit TRBD1. With V trimmed by 3 bases and J by 8 bases, 2 bases remained unmatched. The CDR3 runs 13 residues. Germline CDR1 and CDR2: SGHAT and FQNNGV. This CDR3 is CASSFGTGEKLFF. CDR3 in DNA: TGTGCCAGCAGCTTCGGGACAGGAGAAAAACTGTTTTTT.

V gene TRBV5-4 combines with J gene TRBJ1-2; possible D gene TRBD1, 5 bases. Trimming removed 2 bases at V and 2 bases at J, with 7 bases between. Germline lookup yields CDR1 SGHNT and CDR2 YYREEE (reference sequence). The CDR3 sequence is 13 residues long. The CDR3, as DNA: TGTGCCAGCAGCTTAGACAGAAACTATGGCTACACCTTC. Translated, it gives CASSLDRNYGYTF.

This chain links TRBV9 with TRBJ2-5; D might be TRBD2 (6 bases). The CDR3 contains 13 residues. The germline V and J ends were trimmed by 3 bases and 5 bases, with 11 bases remaining between them. Per the germline V gene, CDR1 is SGDLS and CDR2 is YYNGEE. The chain's CDR3 is CASSAGGGETQYF. DNA of the CDR3: TGTGCCAGCAGCGCCGGTGGAGGGGAGACCCAGTACTTC.

V gene TRBV5-5 combines with J gene TRBJ1-2; D perhaps matches TRBD1 (6 bases). Germline V lookup: CDR1 SGHKS, CDR2 YYEKEE (reference sequence). V lost 4 bases, J lost 5 bases, and 18 bases lay in between. The CDR3 spans 15 residues. CDR3 in amino acids: CASSPPGDRLYGYTF. CDR3 nucleotide sequence: TGTGCCAGCAGCCCTCCCGGAGACAGGCTATATGGCTACACCTTC.

V usage is TRBV14 and J usage is TRBJ1-2; the D gene is possibly TRBD1 (6 bases). Germline V gene sequence: CDR1 SGHDN, CDR2 FVKESK. The CDR3 runs to 13 residues. Trimming removed 4 bases from V and 8 bases from J, with 14 bases in between. Here the CDR3 reads CASSPRTVGGYTF. The DNA of the CDR3 is TGTGCCAGCAGCCCTAGGACAGTTGGCGGCTACACCTTC.

This chain joins TRBV21-1 and TRBJ2-7; the table's D call of TRBD2 was not tested on the DNA. TRBV21-1 is a listed pseudogene. This CDR3 region has 13 residues. Here the CDR3 reads CASSYPGGNEQYF. The CDR3 nucleotides read TGTGCCAGCAGCTATCCGGGTGGCAACGAGCAGTACTTC.

The chain joins TRBV13 to TRBJ2-3; D is perhaps TRBD1 (6 bases). The CDR3 sequence is 14 residues long. Germline V gene data show CDR1 as PRHDT and CDR2 as FYEKMQ (reference sequence). Trimming took off 5 bases at V and 4 bases at J, with 13 bases between the two ends. This chain's CDR3 is CASSPGQLADTQYF. The CDR3 DNA is TGTGCCAGCAGCCCCGGACAGTTGGCAGATACGCAGTATTTT.

V gene TRBV19 combines with J gene TRBJ1-2; TRBD1 is a possible D gene (6 bases). CDR3 length equals 14 residues. V shed 7 bases and J shed 4 bases, with 16 bases lying between them. Per the germline V gene, CDR1 is LNHDA and CDR2 is SQIVND (reference sequence). The CDR3, as DNA: TGTGCCAGTATACGGACAGCTGTCAGCTATGGCTACACCTTC. Amino acid sequence: CASIRTAVSYGYTF.

The V and J genes are TRBV5-1 and TRBJ2-3, with 10 bases identical to TRBD2. The V gene end was trimmed by 5 bases and the J gene end by 1 base; junction bases not matched to a gene: 4. This CDR3 has 15 residues. CDR1 SGHRS and CDR2 YFSETQ come from the germline V gene. The CDR3 here is CASSPGLAGTDTQYF. CDR3 nucleotide sequence: TGCGCCAGCAGTCCAGGACTAGCGGGCACAGATACGCAGTATTTT.